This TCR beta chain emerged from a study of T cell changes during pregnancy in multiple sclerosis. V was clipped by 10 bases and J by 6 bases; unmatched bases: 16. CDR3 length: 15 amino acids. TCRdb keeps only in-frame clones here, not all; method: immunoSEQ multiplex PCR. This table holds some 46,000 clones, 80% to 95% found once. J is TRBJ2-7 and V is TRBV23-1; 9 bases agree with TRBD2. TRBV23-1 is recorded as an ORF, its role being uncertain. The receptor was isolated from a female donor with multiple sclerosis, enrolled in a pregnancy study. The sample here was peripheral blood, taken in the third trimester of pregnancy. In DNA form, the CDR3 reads TGCGCCAAAATAACTAGCGGGTTGGGGCCCTTCGAGCAGTACTTC. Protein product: CAKITSGLGPFEQYF.